This TCR beta chain was sequenced for a study of regulatory T cells in long-lasting Graves disease (dated by TCRdb to the early 2020s). At the level of the whole study: In the newly diagnosed Graves' disease group, patients had been taking antithyroid drugs for less than 3 months. Peripheral blood TCR sequencing and RNA sequencing compared persistent Graves' disease patients with newly diagnosed Graves' disease patients. A total of about 33 samples were covered by TCR sequencing, comprising approximately 13 persistent and some 20 newly diagnosed Graves' disease patients. The study took place in China and was registered as a clinical trial. The investigation overall reported the following: Persistent disease showed preferential use of TRBV28, TRBJ1-2 and TRBJ2-5, whereas newly diagnosed disease favored TRBV20-1 and TRBJ2-1. Lower TCR Shannon entropy and fewer highly expanded clones were observed in persistent Graves' disease patients than in newly diagnosed patients, which suggested clonal expansion. The study examined only peripheral blood because the primary lesion, thyroid tissue, could not be accessed. More public clonotypes were shared among persistent patients (roughly 2,700) than among newly diagnosed patients (roughly 1,000). As a limitation, the authors acknowledged that the small sample size may reduce accuracy. Sequencing and analysis were limited to the TCR beta chain.

Libraries were constructed by multiplex PCR. Sequenced on an Illumina HiSeq 4000. iRepertoire HTBI primers and Arm-PCR amplification of CDR3 regions were used to construct TCR beta libraries. Before sequencing, the PCR products went through gel purification. Concerning the study's data processing: Across samples, 60 to 80 TRBV and around 15 TRBJ segments were identified and used for gene usage analysis of CDR3 amino acid clonotypes. COPE and FqMerger were used to merge filtered high-quality paired reads into contigs. BLAST was used to align contigs to IMGT TRBV, TRBD and TRBJ reference genes, and CDR3 was defined according to IMGT. Highly expanded clones were defined as clonotypes with a frequency above 0.1%. Shannon entropy was used to measure repertoire diversity, and the Gini coefficient was used to measure V-J evenness. A clonotype found in more than one individual was treated as public. TCRdb reworked the public reads: Q25 trimming with fastp, MiXCR clone assembly, productive beta chains retained. Entries that share a CDR3 protein sequence are merged under the most common genes and DNA. These V and J calls are TCRdb output, not the study's own analysis. This sample holds about 210,000 distinct CDR3 sequences; roughly a fifth were observed only once. The ten largest clones represent 12% of the sample.

What this sample's time point label stands for: newly diagnosed GD, antithyroid drugs for less than 3 months. For both TCR sequencing and RNA sequencing, RNA was extracted from PBMCs using TRIzol. Graves' disease was diagnosed according to American Thyroid Association guidelines. Recruitment of patients was carried out at an endocrinology department in Xi'an, China. Each patient gave 9 to 10 milliliters of peripheral blood, collected in an EDTA anticoagulant tube. Ficoll Paque Plus density gradient separation was used to isolate PBMCs, and no further T cell sorting was done. RNA quality was checked with an Agilent 2100 Bioanalyzer and agarose gel, and concentration with a NanoDrop 2000. Many counts were recorded for this clonotype. It lacks a known antigen. Base qualities are missing; no much larger clone stands one base away. Including the terminal cysteine and phenylalanine, the CDR3 comprises 15 residues. Only CDR3 DNA remains: 45 bases, in frame from the first base. Sequences DFQATT (CDR1) and SNEGSKA (CDR2) are obtained from the germline V gene (reference sequence). Between the V and J ends, shortened by 3 bases and 2 bases respectively, the junction contains 13 bases.

The same specimen was also included in a second study, on T cells in Graves' hyperthyroidism and ophthalmopathy. The second paper further reports: Stable Graves' hyperthyroidism was defined as the absence of progression to ophthalmopathy over 18 months of follow-up. Hyperthyroidism patients were aged 18 to 65 years and newly diagnosed, with disease duration of less than 2 months. Any patient with an uncontrolled infection, another autoimmune disease, pregnancy or lactation was excluded. Clinical symptoms, serum thyroxine and TRAb, thyroid ultrasound, and orbital computed tomography formed the basis for the diagnoses. The first round of RT-PCR for the TCR CDR3 was performed with the HTBI primer set and the Qiagen OneStep RT-PCR kit. Blood samples also contained most of the expanded thyroid clonotypes (frequency above 0.001), which suggests that blood repertoires may reflect thyroid immune responses. A model built on a 13 V-J signature distinguished ophthalmopathy from stable hyperthyroidism, reaching about 88% sensitivity and around 82% specificity in cross-validation and 80%/75% in testing. In validation, the model predicted progression to ophthalmopathy a median of about 6 months before onset, with 65% to 71% sensitivity and 72.22% specificity. TCR V-J signatures able to tell the groups apart were searched for in a discovery cohort of some 97 patients, of whom fewer than 45 had Graves' ophthalmopathy and roughly 57 had stable Graves' hyperthyroidism. Prospective prediction of ophthalmopathy was tested in an independent validation cohort of some 19 hyperthyroidism patients and 15 to 17 patients who later progressed to ophthalmopathy. The 75 to 100 discovery patients were divided at random into training and test sets in a 7:3 ratio. In about 6 Graves' hyperthyroidism patients, the study also compared T-cell repertoires from thyroid tissue with T-cell repertoires from blood. After blood sampling, hyperthyroidism patients were treated with methimazole at a starting dose of 30 mg daily, and ophthalmopathy patients were treated with high-dose intravenous methylprednisolone. Libraries were constructed in a second round of multiplex PCR, after which size selection and purification were carried out. The libraries were sequenced on an Illumina HiSeq2000 using paired-end 100 bp reads. SOAPnuke was used to process the raw data, with reads discarded if the reads contained adapters or uncalled bases, had a mean Phred below 15, or lacked an exact constant-primer or identifier match. COPE v1.2.5 was used to merge the high-quality paired reads, and each unique nucleotide sequence was defined as a clonotype. Clonotypes were aligned to IMGT TRBV, TRBD and TRBJ reference segments using MiTCR v1.1. Analysis was restricted to V-J combinations with a frequency above 0.0001, which covered roughly 99% of repertoires. The TCS score was defined as the ratio of F50 (clonal expansion) to E x V (chaos), calculated using BLOSUM62-based TCRdist between CDR3 peptides within each V-J. Welch's t-statistics and random forest reduced 500 to 550 V-J features to 13, which were used in a naive Bayes classifier (R e1071). Sample size was not statistically predetermined, and blinding of investigators to group allocation was not performed. TCR Vbeta CDR3 sequencing of some 140 peripheral blood samples (43 ophthalmopathy, about 74 hyperthyroidism and roughly 17 progressor patients) is reported in the paper.

Recombination joined TRBV20-1 with TRBJ1-4, with TRBD1 tentatively as D gene (5 bases match). The sample here was peripheral blood mononuclear cells (PBMCs), taken at new diagnosis, from a patient treated with antithyroid drugs. This receptor was obtained from a woman aged 25 to 39 with Graves disease. Donor details come from another sample of the same person, matched by shared clones. The CDR3: CSASKGAGTNEKLFF. The nucleotide sequence reads as follows: TGCAGTGCTAGCAAAGGGGCGGGCACTAATGAAAAACTGTTTTTT.